The rows below give T cell receptor beta chains drawn from one sample of a study of CD8 T cell repertoires and HIV-1 epitope variants. No antigens are known for them. The method was immunoSEQ multiplex PCR; TCRdb's version includes in-frame clones alone and lacks a portion of them. The sample includes about 5,600 clones, around three fifths of them seen just once. Sequenced input: cultured CD8+ T cells derived from PBMCs. These receptors all stem from a male donor with HIV. Both conserved end residues are part of each CDR3. D genes are given only for firm matches. Only part of the rows carry a size: once, few, many, or a class if the clone is expanded.

j_gene,abundance,d_gene,v_gene,CDR3aa,CDR3nt
TRBJ2-5,few,TRBD1,TRBV7-9,CASSPLPGQGEETQYF,TGTGCCAGCAGCCCCCTCCCGGGACAGGGAGAGGAGACCCAGTACTTC
TRBJ1-1,-,-,TRBV10-1,CASSEGPEPNTEAFF,TGCGCCAGCAGTGAGGGTCCGGAACCGAACACTGAAGCTTTCTTT
TRBJ2-1,-,-,TRBV27,CASSPQGGYNEQFF,TGTGCCAGCAGCCCTCAGGGCGGGTATAATGAGCAGTTCTTC
TRBJ2-7,-,-,TRBV7-2,CASSLEADSYYEQYF,TGTGCCAGCAGCTTAGAGGCAGACTCCTACTACGAGCAGTACTTC
TRBJ2-7,-,-,TRBV27,CASSPARTYEQYF,TGTGCCAGCAGTCCCGCCCGAACCTACGAGCAGTACTTC
TRBJ2-7,-,-,TRBV27,CASSLSQGTLSYEQYF,TGTGCCAGCAGTTTATCCCAGGGTACTCTGAGCTACGAGCAGTACTTC
TRBJ1-1,-,-,TRBV11-2,CASSLGPAVEAFF,TGTGCCAGCAGCTTAGGGCCAGCCGTTGAAGCTTTCTTT
TRBJ2-2,-,-,TRBV7-2,CASSSTPRAGRADTGELFF,TGTGCCAGCAGCTCAACTCCTAGGGCGGGCAGGGCCGACACCGGGGAGCTGTTTTTT
TRBJ1-2,-,TRBD1,TRBV10-3,CAISEVTGVFAGYTF,TGTGCCATCAGTGAGGTCACAGGGGTTTTCGCTGGTTACACCTTC
TRBJ1-1,-,-,TRBV27,CASSSLFTVNTEAFF,TGTGCCAGCAGTTCCCTATTTACAGTAAACACTGAAGCTTTCTTT
TRBJ2-1,-,-,TRBV28,CASSASNEQFF,TGTGCCAGCAGCGCCTCCAATGAGCAGTTCTTC
TRBJ1-1,once,-,TRBV27,CASSPWGGTEAFF,TGTGCCAGCAGTCCTTGGGGGGGCACTGAAGCTTTCTTT
TRBJ1-4,-,-,TRBV27,CASSDLMGRREKLFF,TGTGCCAGCAGTGACCTGATGGGGCGTCGTGAAAAACTGTTTTTT
TRBJ2-1,-,TRBD1,TRBV5-6,CASSKQGAAPYEQFF,TGTGCCAGCAGCAAGCAGGGGGCAGCCCCGTATGAGCAGTTCTTC
TRBJ2-3,-,TRBD2,TRBV6-6,CASSYGLAGGTDTQYF,TGTGCCAGCAGCTACGGACTAGCGGGGGGCACAGATACGCAGTATTTT
TRBJ2-2,few,TRBD1,TRBV2,CASRSTGGSNTGELFF,TGTGCCAGCAGATCCACAGGGGGCTCGAACACCGGGGAGCTGTTTTTT
TRBJ2-7,-,-,TRBV14,CASRPNLQLGEQYF,TGTGCCAGCAGGCCCAATCTTCAATTGGGCGAGCAGTACTTC
TRBJ2-7,-,TRBD1,TRBV5-4,CASSLDLRQGLYEQYF,TGTGCCAGCAGCTTGGACTTAAGACAGGGGTTGTACGAGCAGTACTTC
TRBJ1-5,few,-,TRBV7-9,CASSHSGVSNQPQHF,TGTGCCAGCAGTCACTCCGGGGTATCGAATCAGCCCCAGCATTTT
TRBJ1-1,medium-sized,-,TRBV2,CASSQGNTEAFF,TGTGCCAGCAGCCAGGGGAACACTGAAGCTTTCTTT
TRBJ1-2,-,TRBD1,TRBV29-1,CSVVRGQGGYTF,TGCAGCGTTGTAAGGGGACAGGGGGGCTACACCTTC
TRBJ2-1,few,TRBD2,TRBV19,CASSMGAGGPYNEQFF,TGTGCCAGTAGTATGGGGGCGGGGGGCCCCTACAATGAGCAGTTCTTC
TRBJ1-1,-,-,TRBV7-3,CASSPGLGGVGEAFF,TGTGCCAGCAGCCCCGGCCTCGGTGGAGTAGGTGAAGCTTTCTTT
TRBJ2-4,-,-,TRBV6-5,CASSRSGWREDIQYF,TGTGCCAGCAGTCGATCCGGGTGGAGGGAGGACATTCAGTACTTC
TRBJ1-1,-,-,TRBV18,CASSSGVPNTEAFF,TGTGCCAGCTCATCAGGAGTTCCGAACACTGAAGCTTTCTTT
TRBJ2-7,few,-,TRBV5-1,CASSFSLQGTSYEQYF,TGCGCCAGCAGCTTCTCCTTACAGGGGACTTCCTACGAGCAGTACTTC
TRBJ2-7,-,-,TRBV7-6,CASSLEADSYYEQYF,TGTGCCAGCAGCTTAGAGGCAGACTCCTACTACGAGCAGTACTTC
TRBJ2-7,-,-,TRBV7-2,CASSLNGGQTYEQYF,TGTGCCAGCAGCTTAAACGGCGGGCAAACCTACGAGCAGTACTTC
TRBJ2-7,few,-,TRBV2,CASSPSSYEQYF,TGTGCCAGCAGCCCTAGCTCCTACGAGCAGTACTTC
TRBJ1-6,-,-,TRBV30,CAWSRGAQGSSYNSPLHF,TGTGCCTGGAGCCGGGGGGCGCAGGGAAGCTCCTATAATTCACCCCTCCACTTT
TRBJ2-7,-,TRBD2,TRBV2,CASIGFESSGNEQYF,TGTGCCAGCATTGGATTCGAGTCTAGCGGTAACGAGCAGTACTTC
TRBJ2-1,few,TRBD1,TRBV7-6,CASSLVPGGRASPLTPLNEQFF,TGTGCCAGCAGCTTAGTTCCAGGGGGCAGGGCCTCGCCCCTCACGCCCCTCAATGAGCAGTTCTTC
TRBJ2-1,few,TRBD2,TRBV9,CASSALGAGVLDEQFF,TGTGCCAGCAGCGCCCTTGGAGCGGGAGTTTTAGATGAGCAGTTCTTC
TRBJ2-3,-,-,TRBV7-2,CASSLVVAAPGTQYF,TGTGCCAGCAGCTTAGTCGTAGCGGCCCCCGGTACGCAGTATTTT
TRBJ1-2,-,TRBD1,TRBV5-6,CASSLALFEGTANYGYTF,TGTGCCAGCAGCTTGGCTTTATTTGAGGGGACAGCTAACTATGGCTACACCTTC
TRBJ2-1,-,TRBD2,TRBV5-4,CASSHTSGGAGNNEQFF,TGTGCCAGCAGTCACACTAGCGGGGGGGCCGGCAACAATGAGCAGTTCTTC
TRBJ1-2,-,-,TRBV6-6,CASSYEGDRVKLTF,TGTGCCAGCAGTTACGAGGGGGACCGGGTAAAGCTCACCTTC
TRBJ1-1,-,-,TRBV28,CASELNTEAFF,TGTGCCAGCGAACTAAACACTGAAGCTTTCTTT
TRBJ2-1,-,-,TRBV27,CASRTGRGNEQFF,TGTGCCAGTCGGACAGGGAGGGGCAATGAGCAGTTCTTC
TRBJ1-3,once,-,TRBV28,CASSILRASGNTIYF,TGTGCCAGCAGTATACTCCGGGCCTCTGGAAACACCATATATTTT
TRBJ2-2,-,TRBD2,TRBV9,CASSPWTSGGNTGELFF,TGTGCCAGCAGCCCCTGGACTAGCGGGGGGAACACCGGGGAGCTGTTTTTT
TRBJ2-1,-,-,TRBV19,CASSPFSNEQFF,TGTGCCAGTAGCCCCTTTTCTAATGAGCAGTTCTTC
TRBJ2-1,medium-sized,TRBD1,TRBV28,CASSPGGSEQFF,TGTGCCAGCAGTCCAGGGGGAAGTGAGCAGTTCTTC
TRBJ1-5,-,-,TRBV5-1,CASRAHGHRNHQPQHF,TGCGCCAGCAGGGCCCACGGACACCGAAATCATCAGCCCCAGCATTTT
TRBJ2-5,-,-,TRBV5-6,CASSLDGGAFYRETQYF,TGTGCCAGCAGCTTGGATGGGGGGGCGTTCTACAGGGAGACCCAGTACTTC
TRBJ2-1,-,-,TRBV19,CASSSVLGGLYNEQFF,TGTGCCAGTAGTAGCGTGCTGGGAGGCCTCTACAATGAGCAGTTCTTC
TRBJ2-7,-,TRBD2,TRBV28,CASSLERGGVEQYF,TGTGCCAGCAGTTTGGAGCGGGGTGGGGTCGAGCAGTACTTC
TRBJ2-7,-,-,TRBV28,CASSSAPGDEQYF,TGTGCCAGCAGTTCAGCCCCCGGGGACGAGCAGTACTTC
TRBJ1-1,-,TRBD1,TRBV7-9,CASSQSTGGGYEAFF,TGTGCCAGCAGCCAATCGACAGGGGGCGGCTATGAAGCTTTCTTT
TRBJ2-2,medium-sized,-,TRBV2,CASSTGTGSWELFF,TGTGCCAGCAGCACCGGGACTGGCTCCTGGGAGCTGTTTTTT
TRBJ2-3,-,-,TRBV29-1,CSVEDFGLADTDTQYF,TGCAGCGTTGAAGATTTTGGGCTAGCCGACACAGATACGCAGTATTTT
TRBJ1-5,few,-,TRBV28,CASSPVGETNQPQHF,TGTGCCAGCAGCCCCGTCGGGGAGACAAATCAGCCCCAGCATTTT
TRBJ1-1,-,-,TRBV11-2,CASSLGMNTEAFF,TGTGCCAGCAGCTTAGGAATGAACACTGAAGCTTTCTTT
TRBJ2-3,few,TRBD2,TRBV9,CASSANILAGDTDTQYF,TGTGCCAGCAGTGCCAACATACTAGCGGGGGACACAGATACGCAGTATTTT
TRBJ2-1,once,-,TRBV7-1,CASSLDGASEQFF,TGTGCCAGCAGCTTAGACGGTGCCAGTGAGCAGTTCTTC
TRBJ1-1,-,-,TRBV4-2,CASSQDRGQFGAEAFF,TGTGCCAGCAGCCAAGATCGGGGGCAGTTCGGCGCTGAAGCTTTCTTT
TRBJ2-3,few,-,TRBV5-6,CASSPLLGDTQYF,TGTGCCAGCAGCCCTTTATTAGGGGATACGCAGTATTTT
TRBJ2-7,few,-,TRBV6-5,CASSYGTAPIEQYF,TGTGCCAGCAGTTACGGAACCGCCCCGATCGAGCAGTACTTC
TRBJ1-2,-,-,TRBV7-9,CASSYREFEAGYTF,TGTGCCAGCAGCTACAGGGAGTTCGAGGCTGGCTACACCTTC
TRBJ2-7,-,TRBD2,TRBV27,CASSPWSSGSYEQYF,TGTGCCAGCAGTCCGTGGAGTAGCGGGAGCTACGAGCAGTACTTC